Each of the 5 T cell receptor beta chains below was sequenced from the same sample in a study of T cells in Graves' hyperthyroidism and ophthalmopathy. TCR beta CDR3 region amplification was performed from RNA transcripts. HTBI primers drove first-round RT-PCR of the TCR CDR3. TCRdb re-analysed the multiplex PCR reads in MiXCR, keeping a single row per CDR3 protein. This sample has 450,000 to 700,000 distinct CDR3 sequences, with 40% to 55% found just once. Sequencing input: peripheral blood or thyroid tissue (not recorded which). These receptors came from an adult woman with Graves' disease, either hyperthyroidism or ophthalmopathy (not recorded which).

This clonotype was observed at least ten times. CDR3 DNA sequence: TGCGCCAGCAGCCTTCTGGGGGGGCGAAACGAGCAGTACTTC. Translated: CASSLLGGRNEQYF. The V call is TRBV4-1, the J call TRBJ2-7, with D perhaps TRBD2 (7 bases). V gave up 4 bases and J gave up 5 bases, with 15 bases separating them. This CDR3 is 14 amino acids long. Germline lookup yields CDR1 MGHRA and CDR2 YSYEKL.

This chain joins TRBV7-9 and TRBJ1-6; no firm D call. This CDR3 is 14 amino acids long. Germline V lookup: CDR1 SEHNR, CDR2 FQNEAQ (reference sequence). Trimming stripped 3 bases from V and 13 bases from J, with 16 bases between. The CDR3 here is CASSFVGSNQPLHF. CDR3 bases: TGTGCCAGCAGCTTCGTGGGAAGCAATCAGCCCCTCCACTTT.

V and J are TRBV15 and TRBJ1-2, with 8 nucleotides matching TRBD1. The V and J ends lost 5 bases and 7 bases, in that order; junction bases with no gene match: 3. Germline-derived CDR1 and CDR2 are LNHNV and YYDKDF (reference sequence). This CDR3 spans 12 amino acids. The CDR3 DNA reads TGTGCCACCAGCCCGCAGGGGGCTGGCTACACCTTC. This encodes CATSPQGAGYTF.

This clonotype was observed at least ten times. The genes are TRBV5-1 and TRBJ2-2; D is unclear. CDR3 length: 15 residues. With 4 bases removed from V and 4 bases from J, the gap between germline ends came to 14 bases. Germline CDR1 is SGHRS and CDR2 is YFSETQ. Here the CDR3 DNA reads TGCGCCAGCAGCGATTTGGGGAAATTCACCGGGGAGCTGTTTTTT. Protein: CASSDLGKFTGELFF.

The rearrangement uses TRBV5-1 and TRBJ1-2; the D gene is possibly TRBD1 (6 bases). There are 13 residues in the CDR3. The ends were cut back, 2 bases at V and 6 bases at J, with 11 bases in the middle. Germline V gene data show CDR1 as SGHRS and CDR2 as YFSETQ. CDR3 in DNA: TGCGCCAGCAGCTTAAAGACAGGCGATGGCTACACCTTC. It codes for CASSLKTGDGYTF. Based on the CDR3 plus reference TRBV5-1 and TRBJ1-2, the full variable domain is KAGVTQTPRYLIKTRGQQVTLSCSPISGHRSVSWYQQTPGQGLQFLFEYFSETQRNKGNFPGRFSGRQFSNSRSEMNVSTLELGDSALYLCASSLKTGDGYTFGSGTRLTVV.